The 26 T cell receptor beta chains presented below share a single source sample, sequenced in a study of T cell responses to AZD1222 COVID-19 vaccine listed by TCRdb under 2021. The library came from the immunoSEQ multiplex PCR assay. TCRdb mirrors the immuneACCESS table, restricted to in-frame sequences. Some clones are absent from its copies; in checked studies, under half trace to an unresolved V gene, and the reason for the others is unknown. This sample has some 50,000 clones in its table, and around 84% of those were observed once. Over 25% of the sample is taken by the ten largest. In the paper's terms, the time point label means: baseline before first vaccination. The sequenced sample was peripheral blood, obtained on day 0 of AZD1222 vaccination. These receptors were collected from an adult in good health.

This clone was counted between two and nine times. The chain has TRBV2 and TRBJ2-7; 9 nucleotides line up with TRBD2. This CDR3 spans 16 amino acids. Germline V gene sequence: CDR1 SNHLY, CDR2 FYNNEI. The J segment lost 0 bases and the V segment lost 5 bases, leaving 8 bases of the junction unmatched. CDR3 loop: CASSFSLSGSSYEQYF. For the CDR3, the DNA is TGTGCCAGCAGTTTTTCCCTTAGCGGGAGCTCCTACGAGCAGTACTTC.

V usage is TRBV30 and J usage is TRBJ2-7; D is possibly TRBD1 (6 bases). This CDR3 comprises 16 residues. V was trimmed by 2 bases and J by 9 bases, leaving 26 bases between them. The germline CDR1 and CDR2 sequences are GTSNPN and SVGIG (reference sequence). The DNA of the CDR3 is TGTGCCTGGAGTCCATGGACAGTAGAGTACGAGCCCGGGCAGTACTTC. Amino acid sequence: CAWSPWTVEYEPGQYF.

The V gene is TRBV6-5, the J gene TRBJ2-3, with TRBD1 identical over 7 bases. CDR3 size: 15 residues. The trim removed 10 bases at V and 2 bases at J, leaving 12 bases unmatched. Germline CDR1 reads MNHEY; CDR2 reads SVGAGI. CDR3 sequence: CATRDWTGFTDTQYF. The CDR3 nucleotides are TGTGCCACCCGGGATTGGACAGGATTCACAGATACGCAGTATTTT.

This clone appeared a few times. The chain uses TRBV24-1 and TRBJ2-4; D possibly corresponds to TRBD2 (5 bases). Germline loops: CDR1 KGHDR, CDR2 SFDVKD. Trimming took off 3 bases at V and 3 bases at J, with 14 bases between the two ends. The CDR3 length is 16 residues. CDR3 loop: CATSDPLGNSKNIQYF. CDR3 sequence (DNA): TGTGCCACCAGTGATCCACTAGGGAACAGCAAAAACATTCAGTACTTC.

The V call is TRBV7-8, the J call TRBJ1-5; 7 bases are shared with TRBD1. CDR1 and CDR2 from the germline V gene are SGHVS and FQNEAQ. J was trimmed by 8 bases and V by 5 bases; bases with no gene match: 6. The CDR3 length is 13 residues. The CDR3 sequence is CASSRRGPEPQHF. The CDR3, as DNA: TGTGCCAGCAGCCGAAGGGGGCCAGAGCCCCAGCATTTT.

This chain uses TRBV5-1 with TRBJ2-7; D is unclear. V was shortened by 4 bases and J by 3 bases, with 11 bases between the two germline ends. Per germline, CDR1 SGHRS and CDR2 YFSETQ. The CDR3 contains 13 residues. CDR3 nucleotides: TGCGCCAGCAGCCACGAGGTTTTCTACGAGCAGTACTTC. Translating it yields CASSHEVFYEQYF.

The chain links TRBV2 to TRBJ2-1, with D perhaps TRBD1 or TRBD2 (5 bases each). V was cut by 5 bases and J by 5 bases, with 10 bases left in between. Germline V gene data show CDR1 as SNHLY and CDR2 as FYNNEI. The CDR3 length is 13 residues. DNA of the CDR3: TGTGCCAGCAGTAGGGGAGAGAACAATGAGCAGTTCTTC. Its protein product is CASSRGENNEQFF.

The V gene is TRBV5-5, the J gene TRBJ2-3; either TRBD1 or TRBD2 may fit D (5 bases each). The CDR3 length is 14 residues. V dropped 3 bases and J dropped 2 bases, with 10 bases sitting between them. The germline gives CDR1 SGHKS, CDR2 YYEKEE (reference sequence). The CDR3 loop is CASSWGRITDTQYF. CDR3 coding DNA: TGTGCCAGCAGCTGGGGGAGAATCACAGATACGCAGTATTTT.

This clone has only one observation. This chain uses TRBV3-1 (or the pseudogene TRBV3-2) with TRBJ2-4; 11 bases agree with TRBD1. The CDR3 length is 14 residues. Germline lookup yields CDR1 LGHDT and CDR2 YNNKEL (reference sequence). V lost 4 bases to trimming and J lost 6 bases; unmatched junction nucleotides: 2. CDR3 sequence reads: CASSRGTGGNIQYF. CDR3 DNA sequence: TGTGCCAGCAGCCGAGGGACAGGGGGAAACATTCAGTACTTC.

J is TRBJ1-1 and V is TRBV2; TRBD1 matches at 8 bases. Per the germline V gene, CDR1 is SNHLY and CDR2 is FYNNEI. The CDR3 consists of 13 residues. V trimming: 7 bases; J trimming: 3 bases; junction bases outside the gene matches: 4. This CDR3 is CASIEDRDTEAFF. DNA for the CDR3: TGTGCCAGCATCGAGGACAGGGACACTGAAGCTTTCTTT.

This clone has a single count. The chain combines TRBV7-2 with TRBJ2-1; TRBD2 matches 7 bases. Germline V gives CDR1 SGHTA, CDR2 FQGNSA. The CDR3 covers 15 residues. V shed 5 bases and J 7 bases; nucleotides not matched to a gene: 11. The DNA of the CDR3 is TGTGCCAGCAGCCTAACTAGCGAGACGGGGAATGAGCAGTTCTTC. It translates to CASSLTSETGNEQFF.

V usage is TRBV19 and J usage is TRBJ2-2, with TRBD2 matching 8 bases. The CDR3 covers 15 residues. J gave up 6 bases and V 4 bases, and 7 bases lay outside the gene matches. Germline-derived CDR1 and CDR2 are LNHDA and SQIVND (reference sequence). The CDR3 DNA reads as TGTGCCAGTAGTAAAGGGACTAGTGGGGCCGGGGAGCTGTTTTTT. Protein: CASSKGTSGAGELFF.

In this sample, this clone turned up a few times. The chain joins TRBV4-2 to TRBJ2-5, with 7 nucleotides matching TRBD2. Germline V gives CDR1 LGHNA, CDR2 YNFKEQ. The CDR3 consists of 14 residues. Trimming at V came to 4 bases and at J to 5 bases, leaving 7 bases not matched to a gene. CDR3 DNA sequence: TGTGCCAGCAGCCCCCGGGACTACAGCGAGACCCAGTACTTC. Its protein is CASSPRDYSETQYF.

This chain uses TRBV27 with TRBJ2-3; 9 bases are shared with TRBD2. Germline lookup yields CDR1 MNHEY and CDR2 SMNVEV (reference sequence). V dropped 7 bases and J dropped 6; count of bases not matched to a gene: 11. The CDR3 is made up of 15 amino acids. Here the CDR3 reads CASTRLAEHYDTQYF. The CDR3 coding sequence is TGTGCCAGCACTCGACTAGCGGAACACTACGATACGCAGTATTTT.

The chain combines TRBV10-3 with TRBJ1-1; the D is unclear. The CDR3 spans 13 residues. The germline V gene has CDR1 ENHRY and CDR2 SYGVKD. Deletions cut 11 bases from V and 2 bases from J, with 15 bases between. The CDR3 loop is CASAGDTNTEAFF. The CDR3 nucleotides are TGTGCCTCCGCGGGAGATACCAACACTGAAGCTTTCTTT.

The rearrangement uses TRBV30 and TRBJ2-5, with D maybe TRBD1 (6 bases). The germline V gene encodes CDR1 GTSNPN and CDR2 SVGIG (reference sequence). CDR3 size: 17 residues. Trimming cost V 2 bases and J 5 bases, with 24 bases left between them. The CDR3, as DNA: TGTGCCTGGAGTATGACAGGAGTAAGTCGGTCAGGGGAGACCCAGTACTTC. Translation: CAWSMTGVSRSGETQYF.

The chain is built from TRBV30 and TRBJ1-2, with D unresolved. Trimming shortened V by 2 bases and J by 8 bases, and 12 bases separated the two germline ends. This CDR3 is built from 12 residues. The germline V gene has CDR1 GTSNPN and CDR2 SVGIG (reference sequence). This CDR3 reads CAWSPLQFGYTF. The CDR3 coding sequence is TGTGCCTGGAGTCCACTCCAGTTCGGCTACACCTTC.

The chain couples TRBV7-2 to TRBJ1-6; no definite D call. The CDR3 sequence is 14 residues long. The germline V and J ends were trimmed by 2 bases and 10 bases, with 12 bases remaining between them. Per germline, CDR1 SGHTA and CDR2 FQGNSA. The CDR3: CASSLLAEISPLHF. CDR3 nucleotide sequence: TGTGCCAGCAGCTTACTGGCGGAAATCTCACCCCTCCACTTT.

This chain connects TRBV10-3 to TRBJ1-1; a weak D match, TRBD1 (5 bases). Germline lookup yields CDR1 ENHRY and CDR2 SYGVKD. CDR3 length equals 14 residues. V dropped 7 bases and J dropped 3 bases, with 15 bases sitting between them. CDR3 in DNA: TGTGCCATCACCTGGGACCGAGAAGACACTGAAGCTTTCTTT. It specifies CAITWDREDTEAFF.

The chain has TRBV6-5 and TRBJ1-1; no definite D call. Germline CDR1 is MNHEY and CDR2 is SVGAGI. The CDR3 totals 11 residues. The V gene lost 6 bases and the J gene lost 5 bases, with 7 bases spanning the gap. CDR3 nucleotide sequence: TGTGCCAGCAGCCGGAGAACTGAAGCTTTCTTT. Translation gives CASSRRTEAFF.

The chain is built from TRBV6-4 and TRBJ2-6; D might be TRBD1 (6 bases). CDR3 length: 15 amino acids. The germline CDR1 and CDR2 sequences are MRHNA and SNTAGT. With 3 bases removed from V and 0 bases from J, the gap between germline ends came to 6 bases. In nucleotides, the CDR3 is TGTGCCAGCAGTGAAGGGGGCTCTGGGGCCAACGTCCTGACTTTC. Translating gives CASSEGGSGANVLTF.

J is TRBJ2-1 and V is TRBV10-2; weak D call: TRBD1 (6 bases). Trimming removed 6 bases at V and 8 bases at J, with 11 bases between. CDR1 is WSHSY, CDR2 SAAADI, per germline. The CDR3 is 12 amino acids. The CDR3 here is CASSQGKHEQFF. CDR3 DNA: TGCGCCAGCAGCCAGGGGAAGCATGAGCAGTTCTTC.

The chain carries TRBV3-1 (or the pseudogene TRBV3-2) and TRBJ1-2; 10 bases align to TRBD1. J was trimmed by 8 bases and V by 1 base; bases with no gene match: 7. The CDR3 length is 15 residues. CDR1 LGHDT and CDR2 YNNKEL come from the germline V gene (reference sequence). The CDR3 here is CASSQVSWDRGGYTF. The CDR3 nucleotides read TGTGCCAGCAGCCAAGTGAGTTGGGACAGGGGAGGCTACACCTTC.

The V call is TRBV11-3, the J call TRBJ1-1; weak D call: TRBD1 (5 bases). This CDR3 has 14 residues. The V gene's germline CDR1 is SGHNT and CDR2 YENEEA. Deletions cut 4 bases from V and 12 bases from J, with 21 bases between. CDR3 sequence: CASSSRGAGSTPFF. CDR3 in DNA: TGTGCCAGCAGCTCCCGCGGAGCAGGGTCTACACCTTTCTTT. Variable domain in full (rest from reference TRBV11-3 and TRBJ1-1): EAGVVQSPRYKIIEKKQPVAFWCNPISGHNTLYWYLQNLGQGPELLIRYENEEAVDDSQLPKDRFSAERLKGVDSTLKIQPAELGDSAVYLCASSSRGAGSTPFFGQGTRLTVV.

The chain links TRBV7-2 to TRBJ2-1, with TRBD1 as a possible D gene (5 bases). The CDR3 has 12 amino acids. Between the trimmed V and J ends, which lost 5 bases and 7 bases, there was a span of 9 bases. The germline CDR1 and CDR2 sequences are SGHTA and FQGNSA. Here the CDR3 reads CASSQTANEQFF. In nucleotides, the CDR3 is TGTGCCAGCAGCCAGACAGCGAATGAGCAGTTCTTC. Full variable domain (outside the CDR3, taken from reference TRBV7-2 and TRBJ2-1): GAGVSQSPSNKVTEKGKDVELRCDPISGHTALYWYRQSLGQGLEFLIYFQGNSAPDKSGLPSDRFSAERTGGSVSTLTIQRTQQEDSAVYLCASSQTANEQFFGPGTRLTVL.

The count of this clone is one. Different DNA sequences within this sample yield the same CDR3. V is TRBV5-1 and J is TRBJ2-2; 7 positions match TRBD1. The CDR3 contains 14 residues. The V and J ends lost 4 bases and 4 bases, in that order; junction bases with no gene match: 4. CDR1 SGHRS and CDR2 YFSETQ come from the germline V gene. The DNA for the CDR3 is TGCGCCAGCAGCGAAGGGGGCGGCACCGGGGAGCTGTTTTTT. Protein: CASSEGGGTGELFF. Based on the CDR3 plus reference TRBV5-1 and TRBJ2-2, the full variable domain is KAGVTQTPRYLIKTRGQQVTLSCSPISGHRSVSWYQQTPGQGLQFLFEYFSETQRNKGNFPGRFSGRQFSNSRSEMNVSTLELGDSALYLCASSEGGGTGELFFGEGSRLTVL.